The 5 T cell receptor beta chains reported below all come from one sample, sequenced in a study of response to subunit inactivated influenza vaccine (dated by TCRdb to the late 2010s). Libraries came from RT-PCR. Sequencing used an Illumina HiSeq 2500. The public reads were run again by TCRdb, first through fastp at Q25 and then through MiXCR, and only productive beta chains were kept. Each entry is one CDR3 protein sequence, shown with its most common DNA and genes. The sample yields about 700,000 distinct CDR3 sequences; roughly 14% were counted once. In total, the top ten clones hold 5.5% to 7% of the sample. Sample: PBMCs from blood, taken 14 days before vaccination. These receptors were taken from a man aged 45-60 years who received an inactivated influenza vaccine. Donor details come from another sample of the same person, matched by shared clones.

This clonotype was seen at least ten times. The genes are TRBV12-3 or TRBV12-4 and TRBJ2-7; the D gene is possibly TRBD1 (7 bases). Trimming pared 3 bases from V and 6 bases from J, leaving 12 bases between. The length of the CDR3 is 13 residues. CDR3 loop: CASSFAGGGEQYF. CDR3 in DNA: TGTGCCAGCAGTTTCGCAGGGGGAGGCGAGCAGTACTTC.

This clonotype was recorded once. This may arise from a read error, as a much more abundant clone is one base away. The chain has TRBV5-1 and TRBJ2-3; D is undetermined. The CDR3 loop spans 13 amino acids. Germline loops: CDR1 SGHRS, CDR2 YFSETQ. Trimming shortened V by 2 bases and J by 2 bases, and 6 bases separated the two germline ends. The CDR3 DNA sequence: TGCGCCAGCAGCTTTCACATCACAGATACGCAGTATTTT. It encodes CASSFHITDTQYF.

This CDR3 is CASRSDSFSYEQYF. The DNA of the CDR3 is TGTGCCAGCAGATCCGACAGTTTTTCCTACGAGCAGTACTTC. The rearrangement links TRBV7-9 to TRBJ2-7, with D possibly being TRBD1 (5 bases). Per the germline V gene, CDR1 is SEHNR and CDR2 is FQNEAQ (reference sequence). The CDR3 runs to 14 residues. V shed 6 bases and J shed 1 base, with 13 bases lying between them.

The gene calls are TRBV13 and TRBJ2-7, with TRBD1 matching over 8 bases. Germline lookup yields CDR1 PRHDT and CDR2 FYEKMQ (reference sequence). The ends lost 5 bases at V and 0 bases at J; junction bases unmatched: 6. The CDR3 extends over 15 amino acids. CDR3 coding DNA: TGTGCCAGCAGCGCCGGACAGGGCCTCTCCTACGAGCAGTACTTC. This sequence encodes CASSAGQGLSYEQYF.

This clonotype was recorded a few times. The chain links TRBV2 to TRBJ2-1, with 7 bases fitting TRBD2. Looked up from germline, CDR1 is SNHLY and CDR2 is FYNNEI. This CDR3 comprises 17 residues. The trim removed 6 bases at V and 1 base at J, leaving 12 bases unmatched. CDR3 protein: CASSALGRESSYNEQFF. In DNA form, the CDR3 reads TGTGCCAGCAGCGCCTTGGGGCGGGAGTCGTCCTACAATGAGCAGTTCTTC. Looking up the rest from reference TRBV2 and TRBJ2-1 gives the full variable domain: EPEVTQTPSHQVTQMGQEVILRCVPISNHLYFYWYRQILGQKVEFLVSFYNNEISEKSEIFDDQFSVERPDGSNFTLKIRSTKLEDSAMYFCASSALGRESSYNEQFFGPGTRLTVL.